The present T cell receptor (beta chain) was sequenced within a study of T cell clonality in common variable immunodeficiency. General observations from the study: Repertoire-complication correlations in CVID were limited by patient heterogeneity. Fewer TCRbeta clones were shared among CVID subjects than controls. In common variable immunodeficiency, TCR beta chains reportedly carried fewer deletions and N-nucleotide insertions.

Patients had low serum IgG, IgA and/or IgM and specific antibody deficiency. Of CVID subjects, about 16 were female and over 25 male, mean age about 40. In its sample, this clone was seen a few times. Its antigen is undetermined. Measured with immunoSEQ multiplex PCR; TCRdb has only the in-frame clones, and not every one. The data show 9,500 to 15,000 clones, with none appearing a single time. This sequence was found in a human donor with common variable immunodeficiency. Sequenced sample: peripheral blood mononuclear cells.

CDR3 residues: CAWSVLDGYTF. CDR3 DNA (partial): TGTGCCTGGAGTGTTCTTGATGGC. The V call is TRBV30, the J call TRBJ1-2; D is ambiguous. Sequencing ends 3 residues short of the CDR3 end; the germline J gene provides the rest. Germline CDR1 is GTSNPN and CDR2 is SVGIG (reference sequence). The CDR3 loop spans 11 amino acids. Trimming stripped 0 bases from V and 6 bases from J, with 5 bases between.